This TCR beta chain emerged from a study of response to subunit inactivated influenza vaccine. The study's findings and limits: New T cells are recruited in small numbers by each seasonal influenza vaccination, according to the authors' suggestion.

Worth noting for this clonotype: Its antigen is unidentified.

TCRdb independently ran MiXCR on the RT-PCR reads; one entry per CDR3 protein. The table records about 160,000 distinct CDR3 sequences, 11% of them present only once. The junction had 7 bases not matched to a gene; V was cut back by 4 bases and J by 7 bases. The germline V gene encodes CDR1 MNHNS and CDR2 SASEGT. This CDR3 contains 14 residues. The TCR originated in a man aged 50 to 60 who received an inactivated influenza vaccine. The specimen was non-naive T cells sorted from PBMCs, collected roughly 48 days after vaccination. The gene calls are TRBV6-1 and TRBJ2-1; 7 bases line up with TRBD1. The DNA of the CDR3 is TGTGCCAGCAGTGTAGTGGCGACAGGGAATGAGCAGTTCTTC. This codes for CASSVVATGNEQFF.